This T cell receptor (beta chain) derives from a study of OX40 agonist ivuxolimab in advanced cancers. Study-wide results and limits: Those patients achieving a partial response at 0.1-3.0 mg/kg showed among the lowest clonal expansion.

This CDR3 has 13 amino acids. The germline V and J ends were trimmed by 7 bases and 0 bases, with 8 bases remaining between them. CDR1 and CDR2 (germline): SGDLS, YYNGEE. A note on this clone: Its antigen is currently unknown.

This table comes from immunoSEQ multiplex PCR, and its TCRdb copy is limited to in-frame clones, with some not included. The table shows around 86,000 clones, with about 93% occurring only once. The V call is TRBV9, the J call TRBJ2-1, with D unresolved. This clonotype was obtained from an adult with an advanced solid tumor such as melanoma, head and neck, liver or kidney cancer. Sequenced here: CD4+ or CD8+ T cells sorted from blood, sampled in a trial of the OX40 agonist ivuxolimab. This chain's CDR3 is CASAPPSYNEQFF. The CDR3 DNA is TGTGCCAGCGCGCCCCCCTCCTACAATGAGCAGTTCTTC.